Listed below are T cell receptor beta chains from one sample, sequenced in a study of blood T cell repertoires in COVID-19. Sequencing was performed with immunoSEQ multiplex PCR; in TCRdb, only in-frame clones are kept and a portion is missing. The profile shows around 290,000 clones, 88% of them singletons. What was sequenced was PBMCs or T cells enriched from blood (not recorded which). Receptor source: a young woman who had recovered from COVID-19. Each CDR3 is given with its conserved first and last residue. The order of the fields is J gene, D gene, V gene, CDR3 protein, CDR3 DNA. The D gene is left open where the match is weak.

TRBJ1-5 | NA | TRBV28 | CASLFGGGASNQPQHF | TGTGCCAGCCTTTTTGGTGGTGGGGCTAGCAATCAGCCCCAGCATTTT
TRBJ2-1 | NA | TRBV5-1 | CASSYGAGSLNEQFF | TGCGCCAGCAGCTATGGTGCCGGGAGCCTCAATGAGCAGTTCTTC
TRBJ2-7 | TRBD1 | TRBV5-1 | CASSFYPGTGGLTGPYEQYF | TGCGCCAGCAGCTTCTATCCCGGGACAGGGGGACTAACGGGGCCCTACGAGCAGTACTTC
TRBJ2-1 | NA | TRBV5-1 | CASSQQVDQFNEQFF | TGCGCCAGCAGCCAGCAGGTAGATCAATTTAATGAGCAGTTCTTC
TRBJ1-1 | NA | TRBV7-9 | CASSLDFEAFF | TGTGCCAGCAGCTTAGACTTTGAAGCTTTCTTT
TRBJ2-5 | TRBD2 | TRBV5-1 | CASSLTGTSGAETQYF | TGCGCCAGCAGCCTTACCGGGACTAGCGGGGCAGAGACCCAGTACTTC
TRBJ2-5 | TRBD2 | TRBV5-4 | CASSPTSGSGQETQYF | TGTGCCAGCAGCCCGACTAGCGGGAGCGGACAAGAGACCCAGTACTTC
TRBJ2-1 | NA | TRBV12-3/TRBV12-4 | CASSLGIYNEQFF | TGTGCCAGCAGTTTAGGTATCTACAATGAGCAGTTCTTC
TRBJ2-7 | TRBD2 | TRBV9 | CASSGRGASGPLGEQYF | TGTGCCAGCAGCGGGAGAGGGGCTAGCGGGCCTTTGGGCGAGCAGTACTTC
TRBJ1-1 | TRBD1 | TRBV4-3 | CASSARSGQGAQDTEAFF | TGCGCCAGCAGCGCGAGATCGGGACAGGGGGCTCAGGACACTGAAGCTTTCTTT